Sequencing of this TCR beta chain was carried out in a study of post-analysis software for immune sequencing data. Background on the study: Disease trajectories encompassed relapsing-remitting, secondary progressive and progressive-relapsing multiple sclerosis. Study-wide findings and caveats: Strong co-clustering by F measure linked samples that shared a preparation batch. Relative to controls, patients had five TRBV segments at higher frequency, with TRBV5-6, TRBV5-1 and TRBV20-1 among these. Normalized Chao1 diversity was significantly lower in multiple sclerosis patients than in controls.

From germline, CDR1 is SGHVS and CDR2 FQNEAQ. CDR3 length equals 14 residues. With regard to this clonotype: Its antigen is not known. Germline and junction disagree at one end, which may indicate a read error.

Libraries were made from TCR beta cDNA, and they carried unique molecular identifiers. TCRdb analysed the PCR reads with MiXCR anew, one entry per CDR3 protein. The table has roughly 600,000 distinct CDR3 sequences, about 44% seen once. The sample taken for sequencing was blood. The chain joins TRBV7-8 to TRBJ2-7, with TRBD1 as a possible D gene (5 bases). The sequence came from a girl between 5 and 17 years old with multiple sclerosis. The CDR3, as DNA: TGTGCCAGCAGCTTAAGCCAGGGCTCCTACGGGCAGTACTTC. Its protein product is CASSLSQGSYGQYF.